Listed below are T cell receptor beta chains from one sample, sequenced in a study of siplizumab effects on memory and regulatory T cells. Profiling relied on immunoSEQ multiplex PCR, and the TCRdb table lists in-frame clones only, not all of them. The sample has some 110,000 clones, about 95% seen once. Sequenced input: non-Treg CD4+ T cells sorted from blood. These receptor sequences come from a human donor in good health. CDR3s leave out the opening cysteine and the closing phenylalanine or tryptophan. Where a row states a size, it is once, few, many or the class of an expanded clone; other rows omit it.

size	V	CDR3
once	TRBV29-1	SVRPGGNTEAF
NA	TRBV11-2	ASSLVGTGVYGYT
few	TRBV10-3	AISPDRVSQPQH
NA	TRBV2	ASRRTGFIHEQY
once	TRBV4-2	ASSQDRSNEKLF
NA	TRBV5-1	ASSFGRASGSLNEQF
NA	TRBV5-1	ASSLEGHSYEQY
once	TRBV18	ASSPLGQGAGELF
NA	TRBV5-1	ASSPGQTQETQY
NA	TRBV19	ASSINGAGGSTGELF
NA	TRBV2	AIPRGGRETQY
NA	TRBV11-2	ASRPIQGPRIRQREQY
once	TRBV6-5	ASSLTGAKNIQY
NA	TRBV2	ASSESGPVPWTQY
NA	TRBV27	ASSQDRGLLETQY
NA	TRBV5-1	ASSPRTGYDQF
NA	TRBV18	ASSPARGEQY
NA	TRBV5-1	ASSLGPGQGYNEQF
NA	TRBV6-6	ASTLGSYYEQY
NA	TRBV5-4	ASSGMRGLDTYNEQF
NA	TRBV2	ASRGTHLSYEQY
NA	TRBV6-5	ASSHPESSYEQY
NA	TRBV7-9	ASSKAWRGTYEQY
NA	TRBV6-5	ASSAQGTNYGYT
NA	TRBV15	ATSRDSGGPARETQY
NA	TRBV28	ASSEGQNYQPQH
NA	TRBV28	ASLSPGNTGELF
NA	TRBV5-4	ASSLVSGILGETQY
NA	TRBV5-1	ASSSPGLAANNEQF
NA	TRBV6-1	ASRPATYNSPLH